Listed here are 32 T cell receptor beta chains from one sample, sequenced in a study of CD8 T cells in Susac syndrome. RNA was extracted with the RNeasy kit, and a quantity of roughly 0.5 to 1 ug was reverse transcribed using random hexamers. TCRdb called the immunoSEQ multiplex PCR reads again in MiXCR, with one record for every CDR3 protein. Among about 200,000 distinct CDR3 sequences, roughly nine tenths were seen once, and the ten largest hold around 0.13%. Sequencing was done on a sample of CD8+ T cells from PBMCs. The receptors were gathered from a human donor with multiple sclerosis.

This clonotype was seen only once. This chain connects TRBV9 to TRBJ1-1; TRBD1 matches 10 bases. The CDR3 length is 14 residues. CDR1 and CDR2 from the germline V gene are SGDLS and YYNGEE. After removal of 0 bases from V and 4 bases from J, the junction contained 0 bases not matched to a gene. This CDR3 is CASSVGTGGTEAFF. Here the CDR3 DNA reads TGTGCCAGCAGCGTAGGGACAGGGGGCACTGAAGCTTTCTTT.

The chain is built from TRBV14 and TRBJ1-1; tentatively, D is TRBD1 (5 bases). Per germline, CDR1 SGHDN and CDR2 FVKESK. This CDR3 spans 17 amino acids. V dropped 0 bases and J dropped 1 base, with 15 bases sitting between them. CDR3 DNA: TGTGCCAGCAGCCAAGATCTCGGGGCACCCGGGAACACTGAAGCTTTCTTT. Amino acids: CASSQDLGAPGNTEAFF.

The V and J genes are TRBV11-2 and TRBJ2-2, with 13 nucleotides matching TRBD2. V was clipped by 5 bases and J by 7 bases; unmatched bases: 16. The germline V gene has CDR1 SGHAT and CDR2 FQNNGV. CDR3 length: 19 amino acids. This chain's CDR3 is CASSGGTSGVRSSHGELFF. The CDR3 bases are TGTGCCAGCAGCGGGGGGACTAGCGGGGTGAGGTCGAGTCACGGGGAGCTGTTTTTT. Supplemented by reference TRBV11-2 and TRBJ2-2, the full variable domain reads EAGVAQSPRYKIIEKRQSVAFWCNPISGHATLYWYQQILGQGPKLLIQFQNNGVVDDSQLPKDRFSAERLKGVDSTLKIQPAKLEDSAVYLCASSGGTSGVRSSHGELFFGEGSRLTVL.

The chain is built from TRBV4-3 and TRBJ2-2, with 12 bases fitting TRBD2. The CDR3 covers 19 residues. J lost 2 bases, V lost 1 base, and 8 bases had no gene match. Germline V gene data show CDR1 as LGHNA and CDR2 as YSLEER. The chain's CDR3 is CASSQVRSSGRVNTGELFF. The CDR3 DNA sequence: TGCGCCAGCAGCCAAGTCCGTTCTAGCGGGAGGGTAAACACCGGGGAGCTGTTTTTT.

The chain links TRBV6-1 to TRBJ2-7, with TRBD1 matching over 7 bases. V dropped 3 bases and J dropped 5; count of bases not matched to a gene: 10. Germline values: CDR1 MNHNS, CDR2 SASEGT. CDR3 size: 15 residues. CDR3 region: CASSDRRQGVNEQYF. DNA of the CDR3: TGTGCCAGCAGTGACCGACGACAGGGTGTAAACGAGCAGTACTTC.

This chain connects TRBV6-5 to TRBJ2-1, with D possibly TRBD2 on 5 matching bases. The germline V gene has CDR1 MNHEY and CDR2 SVGAGI. The CDR3 runs 14 residues. V was clipped by 2 bases and J by 7 bases, with 12 bases between them. Here the CDR3 DNA reads TGTGCCAGCAGTTACCAGGCGGGTTCTAATGAGCAGTTCTTC. Translated: CASSYQAGSNEQFF.

This sequence joins TRBV6-1 and TRBJ2-1; TRBD2 agrees at 7 bases. Per the germline V gene, CDR1 is MNHNS and CDR2 is SASEGT. Trimming removed 1 base from V and 3 bases from J; junction bases left unmatched: 3. The CDR3 has 15 residues. CDR3 sequence: CASSEGRGGYNEQFF. CDR3 sequence (DNA): TGTGCCAGCAGTGAAGGACGCGGGGGCTACAATGAGCAGTTCTTC.

The chain links TRBV11-2 to TRBJ2-1; 10 bases agree with TRBD2. This CDR3 is built from 16 residues. J lost 4 bases, V lost 0 bases, and 3 bases had no gene match. Germline V gene lookup returns CDR1 SGHAT and CDR2 FQNNGV. This CDR3 reads CASSLDTAGGYNEQFF. CDR3 sequence (DNA): TGTGCCAGCAGCTTAGATACAGCGGGGGGGTACAATGAGCAGTTCTTC.

This CDR3 is CASSWGGDTEAFF. CDR3 coding DNA: TGTGCCAGCAGCTGGGGGGGGGACACTGAAGCTTTCTTT. The chain links TRBV9 to TRBJ1-1, with a tentative D call TRBD1 (5 bases). Germline V gene sequence: CDR1 SGDLS, CDR2 YYNGEE. The germline V and J ends were trimmed by 4 bases and 3 bases, with 10 bases remaining between them. CDR3 length equals 13 residues. Filled out from reference TRBV9 and TRBJ1-1, the complete variable domain reads DSGVTQTPKHLITATGQRVTLRCSPRSGDLSVYWYQQSLDQGLQFLIQYYNGEERAKGNILERFSAQQFPDLHSELNLSSLELGDSALYFCASSWGGDTEAFFGQGTRLTVV.

This clonotype was observed once. As DNA, the CDR3 is TGCAGTGCTATACCGGGTGGACCGTACGAGCAGTACTTC. As protein: CSAIPGGPYEQYF. This sequence joins TRBV20-1 and TRBJ2-7; D is undetermined. Germline loops: CDR1 DFQATT, CDR2 SNEGSKA (reference sequence). Trimming pared 4 bases from V and 4 bases from J, leaving 14 bases between. The CDR3 totals 13 residues.

The V and J genes are TRBV11-2 and TRBJ1-1, with 7 nucleotides matching TRBD1. V lost 5 bases to trimming and J lost 14 bases; unmatched junction nucleotides: 8. From germline, CDR1 is SGHAT and CDR2 FQNNGV. The CDR3 consists of 11 residues. This CDR3 is CASSPRQGGFF. The CDR3 DNA follows: TGTGCCAGCAGCCCGCGACAGGGAGGGTTCTTT.

CDR3 DNA sequence: TGCAGCGTTGAAGAGGTCCCGGGCACCGGGGAGCTGTTTTTT. Translation: CSVEEVPGTGELFF. This chain joins TRBV29-1 and TRBJ2-2; D remains unclear. With 0 bases removed from V and 4 bases from J, the gap between germline ends came to 9 bases. The CDR3 has 14 amino acids. Germline V gene data show CDR1 as SQVTM and CDR2 as ANQGSEA.

The genes are TRBV20-1 and TRBJ2-7, with 14 bases fitting TRBD2. This CDR3 is 14 amino acids long. Per germline, CDR1 DFQATT and CDR2 SNEGSKA (reference sequence). J gave up 4 bases and V 4 bases, and 3 bases lay outside the gene matches. This chain's CDR3 is CSAMGLAGDYEQYF. As DNA, the CDR3 is TGCAGTGCTATGGGACTAGCGGGAGATTACGAGCAGTACTTC.

This clonotype showed up just once. The CDR3 region has the DNA TGTGCCATCAGTGGGGATAGCGGGACACTCCCCGACGAGCAGTACTTC. Residues: CAISGDSGTLPDEQYF. The rearrangement joins TRBV10-3 to TRBJ2-7; 8 bases map to TRBD2. J was trimmed by 5 bases and V by 4 bases; bases with no gene match: 13. Germline CDR1 reads ENHRY; CDR2 reads SYGVKD. The CDR3 spans 16 residues.

The rearrangement joins TRBV5-4 to TRBJ2-7; TRBD2 aligns across 7 bases. Germline CDR1 SGHNT, CDR2 YYREEE (reference sequence). This CDR3 is 15 amino acids long. The J segment lost 4 bases and the V segment lost 4 bases, leaving 11 bases of the junction unmatched. The CDR3 DNA is TGTGCCAGCAGCCCCCCCGGACTAGGGCATTACGAGCAGTACTTC. This translates into CASSPPGLGHYEQYF.

J is TRBJ2-1 and V is TRBV27, with 7 bases lining up with TRBD2. The CDR3 is made up of 16 amino acids. Germline assignment: CDR1 MNHEY and CDR2 SMNVEV (reference sequence). The V segment lost 3 bases and the J segment 0 bases; nucleotides outside the gene matches: 5. The CDR3 region is CASSLGGLSSYNEQFF. CDR3 sequence (DNA): TGTGCCAGCAGTTTGGGAGGGCTAAGCTCCTACAATGAGCAGTTCTTC.

The chain is built from TRBV10-3 and TRBJ1-1; D gene ambiguous. CDR1 and CDR2 (germline): ENHRY, SYGVKD. With 3 bases removed from V and 7 bases from J, the gap between germline ends came to 9 bases. The CDR3 runs 12 residues. Here the CDR3 DNA reads TGTGCCATCAGTGACCCTCTGAGTGAAGCTTTCTTT. As protein: CAISDPLSEAFF.

The genes are TRBV6-5 and TRBJ2-2; D may correspond to TRBD1 or TRBD2 (5 bases each). The CDR3 contains 19 residues. V was cut by 0 bases and J by 3 bases, with 20 bases left in between. Germline V gene data show CDR1 as MNHEY and CDR2 as SVGAGI. This CDR3 reads CASSYSRARGLEDTGELFF. The CDR3 nucleotides are TGTGCCAGCAGTTACTCGAGGGCTCGGGGCCTAGAAGACACCGGGGAGCTGTTTTTT.

J is TRBJ2-1 and V is TRBV7-9; D remains unclear. The germline gives CDR1 SEHNR, CDR2 FQNEAQ (reference sequence). The CDR3 consists of 15 residues. Between the trimmed V and J ends, which lost 2 bases and 0 bases, there was a span of 8 bases. CDR3 amino acids: CASSLRVSSYNEQFF. The CDR3 DNA follows: TGTGCCAGCAGCTTACGCGTAAGCTCCTACAATGAGCAGTTCTTC.

The chain links TRBV9 to TRBJ2-5; D is undetermined. This CDR3 is built from 14 residues. V lost 3 bases and J lost 5, with 14 bases in between. Germline CDR1 and CDR2: SGDLS and YYNGEE. The CDR3 DNA sequence: TGTGCCAGCAGCGCAGGATGGGGTTCGGAGACCCAGTACTTC. Its protein is CASSAGWGSETQYF.

The chain joins TRBV10-3 to TRBJ1-1; TRBD1 matches at 7 bases. Per the germline V gene, CDR1 is ENHRY and CDR2 is SYGVKD. The J segment lost 0 bases and the V segment lost 2 bases, leaving 9 bases of the junction unmatched. CDR3 length: 17 amino acids. The CDR3 nucleotides are TGTGCCATCAGTGAGCCGAGGGGGACAGACATGAACACTGAAGCTTTCTTT. It encodes CAISEPRGTDMNTEAFF.

The gene calls are TRBV19 and TRBJ2-1, with 8 bases matching TRBD2. The CDR3 runs to 16 residues. The V and J ends lost 1 base and 4 bases, in that order; junction bases with no gene match: 6. CDR1 LNHDA and CDR2 SQIVND come from the germline V gene (reference sequence). The CDR3 nucleotides read TGTGCCAGTAGTATAGGGTCCGGGGGGGCATACAATGAGCAGTTCTTC. Translated: CASSIGSGGAYNEQFF.

The V call is TRBV5-6, the J call TRBJ2-1, with D tentatively TRBD2 (6 bases). CDR1 is SGHDT and CDR2 is YYEEEE in the germline V gene. This CDR3 is 14 amino acids long. Trimming stripped 5 bases from V and 0 bases from J, with 9 bases between. CDR3 protein: CASSSGNSYNEQFF. The CDR3 DNA sequence: TGTGCCAGCAGTAGCGGAAACTCCTACAATGAGCAGTTCTTC.

This chain joins TRBV2 and TRBJ2-2; D unresolved. CDR3 length: 14 residues. V lost 2 bases, J lost 3 bases, and 7 bases lay in between. Germline V lookup: CDR1 SNHLY, CDR2 FYNNEI. Here the CDR3 reads CASSEFGYTGELFF. The CDR3 region has the DNA TGTGCCAGCAGTGAATTTGGGTACACCGGGGAGCTGTTTTTT.

The chain uses TRBV9 and TRBJ2-5, with TRBD1 identical over 8 bases. V shed 3 bases and J 9 bases; nucleotides not matched to a gene: 13. The CDR3 sequence is 15 residues long. Germline V gives CDR1 SGDLS, CDR2 YYNGEE. The CDR3 region is CASSAGPGTGLPQYF. CDR3 in DNA: TGTGCCAGCAGCGCTGGTCCCGGGACAGGCCTTCCCCAGTACTTC.

The chain carries TRBV10-3 and TRBJ1-2; a weak D match, TRBD1 (6 bases). The CDR3 is made up of 14 amino acids. V was pared by 2 bases and J by 2 bases, with 9 bases between. Germline V lookup: CDR1 ENHRY, CDR2 SYGVKD. CDR3 coding DNA: TGTGCCATCAGTGAGGGACAGACGAACTATGGCTACACCTTC. It codes for CAISEGQTNYGYTF.

The chain joins TRBV21-1 to TRBJ2-3; the table calls TRBD2, which could not be checked here. TRBV21-1 is termed a pseudogene. The CDR3 covers 15 residues. The CDR3 here is CASSDCGESTDTQYF. In DNA, the CDR3 is TGTGCCAGCAGCGACTGCGGGGAAAGCACAGATACGCAGTATTTT.

DNA of the CDR3: TGTGCCAGCAGCCTCTTTGGGACTCCGAACCAAGAGACCCAGTACTTC. Its protein product is CASSLFGTPNQETQYF. The chain links TRBV7-3 to TRBJ2-5, with D perhaps TRBD2 (6 bases). The CDR3 extends over 16 amino acids. Germline lookup yields CDR1 SGHTA and CDR2 FQGTGA. Deletions cut 5 bases from V and 0 bases from J, with 16 bases between.

CDR3 protein: CASSSQGGRSSYNSPLHF. The CDR3 nucleotides are TGTGCCAGCAGTTCCCAGGGGGGCCGAAGTTCCTATAATTCACCCCTCCACTTT. The chain uses TRBV27 and TRBJ1-6, with 7 bases aligning to TRBD1. This CDR3 has 18 residues. J was trimmed by 1 base and V by 4 bases; bases with no gene match: 10. From germline, CDR1 is MNHEY and CDR2 SMNVEV (reference sequence).

The chain combines TRBV9 with TRBJ1-1; D is possibly TRBD1 (5 bases). Germline V lookup: CDR1 SGDLS, CDR2 YYNGEE. The CDR3 covers 13 residues. Deletions cut 0 bases from V and 6 bases from J, with 9 bases between. The DNA of the CDR3 is TGTGCCAGCAGCGTAGGGGAAGGGGCTGAAGCTTTCTTT. Amino acid sequence: CASSVGEGAEAFF.

The V call is TRBV11-3, the J call TRBJ2-1, with TRBD2 identical over 7 bases. The CDR3 consists of 13 residues. Unmatched junction bases numbered 3, after V lost 0 bases and J lost 10 bases. The germline V gene has CDR1 SGHNT and CDR2 YENEEA. Here the CDR3 DNA reads TGTGCCAGCAGCTTAGATCCGGGAGGCGAGCAGTTCTTC. It translates to CASSLDPGGEQFF. The whole variable domain, remainder taken from reference TRBV11-3 and TRBJ2-1, is EAGVVQSPRYKIIEKKQPVAFWCNPISGHNTLYWYLQNLGQGPELLIRYENEEAVDDSQLPKDRFSAERLKGVDSTLKIQPAELGDSAVYLCASSLDPGGEQFFGPGTRLTVL.

The gene calls are TRBV25-1 and TRBJ1-4; D is uncertain. The CDR3 is made up of 14 amino acids. Trimming took 5 bases from V and 5 from J, leaving 12 bases between them. CDR1 and CDR2 (germline): MGHDK, SYGVNS. In DNA, the CDR3 is TGTGCCAGCAGTCCCTACCGGGAGAATGAAAAACTGTTTTTT. This codes for CASSPYRENEKLFF.